The subject of this entry is one TCR beta chain. As yet, its antigen is unknown. RNA originated from duplicate vials containing some 140,000 sorted CD8+ T cells per subset. The record originates from a study of human CD8 memory T cell subsets. Findings of the study overall: Going by Chao1 estimates, stem-like memory T cells seemed to be more diverse than precursor exhausted T cells.

This CDR3 region has 15 residues. Germline values: CDR1 ENHRY, CDR2 SYGVKD. Production of TCR beta libraries used UMI-labeled 5' RACE as the method. The authors' processing: Whatever TCR beta library was examined, it held from more than 2,500 up to roughly 18,000 functional CDR3 beta clonotypes. TCRdb reprocessed the 5' RACE reads and keeps a single row for each CDR3 protein, giving no DNA. The authors' filters were not applied to this entry. The sample has some 7,500 distinct CDR3 sequences; the top ten hold roughly 25%. The TCR was taken from a human donor in good health. The sample comprised CD8+ T cells from PBMCs. The V call is TRBV10-3, the J call TRBJ2-7; lacking DNA, the TRBD2 call made by TCRdb goes unchecked. The CDR3 loop is CAISLSGRPAYEQYF.